One sample yielded the 13 T cell receptor beta chains listed below, sequenced in a study of shared clonotypes between healthy human individuals. Sequenced by immunoSEQ multiplex PCR; TCRdb stores in-frame clones only, minus some. Of some 2 million clones in the sample, 90% to 95% were seen once. The sequenced material came from naive CD4+ T cells sorted from blood. The subset: CD45RA+ positively selected. The receptors come from a man between 18 and 29 years old in good health.

The genes are TRBV28 and TRBJ2-4; 9 bases fit TRBD1. Unmatched junction bases numbered 8, after V lost 5 bases and J lost 0 bases. The CDR3 is 17 residues long. The germline V gene has CDR1 MDHEN and CDR2 SYDVKM. CDR3 protein: CASSRLIQGAAKNIQYF. In DNA form, the CDR3 reads TGTGCCAGCAGTCGCCTGATACAGGGGGCAGCCAAAAACATTCAGTACTTC.

The V call is TRBV28, the J call TRBJ1-5; TRBD1 matches at 7 bases. CDR1 MDHEN and CDR2 SYDVKM come from the germline V gene. The length of the CDR3 is 16 residues. The V gene end was trimmed by 2 bases and the J gene end by 0 bases; junction bases not matched to a gene: 4. The CDR3 spells CASSLNRGYSNQPQHF. DNA of the CDR3: TGTGCCAGCAGTTTAAACAGGGGATATAGCAATCAGCCCCAGCATTTT.

This chain connects TRBV28 to TRBJ1-2; D might be TRBD1 (5 bases). The CDR3 spans 15 residues. Germline CDR1 is MDHEN and CDR2 is SYDVKM. Deletions cut 6 bases from V and 7 bases from J, with 21 bases between. CDR3 bases: TGTGCCAGCAGCGAGCCGGGGACCCCCGGGGGTGGCTACACCTTC. Protein: CASSEPGTPGGGYTF.

The chain uses TRBV27 and TRBJ1-6; a weak D match, TRBD1 (6 bases). The germline V gene has CDR1 MNHEY and CDR2 SMNVEV (reference sequence). CDR3 length: 15 residues. V lost 4 bases and J lost 9, with 16 bases in between. The CDR3 DNA reads as TGTGCCAGCAGTTCTAAGGGGACGGGGGCTTCACCCCTCCACTTT. Its translation is CASSSKGTGASPLHF.

The chain links TRBV6-1 to TRBJ2-1; the D is unclear. The CDR3 is made up of 12 amino acids. Per the germline V gene, CDR1 is MNHNS and CDR2 is SASEGT. Trimming took off 7 bases at V and 5 bases at J, with 9 bases between the two ends. The CDR3 DNA is TGTGCCAGCAACCGAGTAGACAATGAGCAGTTCTTC. It is translated as CASNRVDNEQFF.

This chain joins TRBV11-3 and TRBJ2-2; D could derive from TRBD1 or TRBD2 (5 bases each). V was trimmed by 4 bases and J by 4 bases, leaving 10 bases between them. The CDR3 runs to 14 residues. The V gene's germline CDR1 is SGHNT and CDR2 YENEEA. For the CDR3, the DNA is TGTGCCAGCAGCTCCACTAGGGGCACCGGGGAGCTGTTTTTT. It encodes CASSSTRGTGELFF.

This clone has just one count. This chain connects TRBV27 to TRBJ2-7; weak D call: TRBD2 (5 bases). The CDR3 spans 14 residues. V gave up 5 bases and J gave up 6 bases, with 17 bases separating them. The germline V gene has CDR1 MNHEY and CDR2 SMNVEV (reference sequence). The CDR3, as DNA: TGTGCCAGCAGTGAGAAGGTGTGGGGAGTCGAGCAGTACTTC. It codes for CASSEKVWGVEQYF.

This clone was seen a single time. The chain is built from TRBV5-1 and TRBJ2-7; 7 bases are shared with TRBD1. Germline V gene sequence: CDR1 SGHRS, CDR2 YFSETQ. Trimming at V came to 0 bases and at J to 5 bases, leaving 5 bases not matched to a gene. This CDR3 is built from 14 residues. CDR3 bases: TGCGCCAGCAGCTTGGTACAGGGGAAGAACGAGCAGTACTTC. It is translated as CASSLVQGKNEQYF.

This clone came up once. The chain combines TRBV11-3 with TRBJ1-5, with TRBD1 matching over 9 bases. Germline-derived CDR1 and CDR2 are SGHNT and YENEEA. The V gene end was trimmed by 5 bases and the J gene end by 9 bases; junction bases not matched to a gene: 8. The CDR3 has 14 amino acids. Here the CDR3 reads CASSPGTGIGPQHF. CDR3 DNA: TGTGCCAGCAGCCCTGGGACAGGGATAGGGCCCCAGCATTTT.

This CDR3 reads CASRRETPHEQYF. CDR3 nucleotide sequence: TGTGCCAGCCGGAGGGAGACCCCACACGAGCAGTACTTC. The rearrangement joins TRBV2 to TRBJ2-7, with D maybe TRBD2 (6 bases). The CDR3 is 13 residues long. Trimming cost V 8 bases and J 5 bases, with 16 bases left between them. Germline lookup yields CDR1 SNHLY and CDR2 FYNNEI.

With regard to this clone: This sample also contains other DNA sequences that code for the same CDR3. V is TRBV2 and J is TRBJ1-5, with unresolved D. Germline CDR1 and CDR2: SNHLY and FYNNEI. CDR3 length equals 14 residues. Deletions cut 4 bases from V and 0 bases from J, with 7 bases between. Here the CDR3 DNA reads TGTGCCAGCAGTGCCGGTTATAGCAATCAGCCCCAGCATTTT. Residues: CASSAGYSNQPQHF.

The chain employs TRBV4-2 and TRBJ2-2; 11 nucleotides line up with TRBD1. The CDR3 covers 18 residues. Germline V CDR1 and CDR2: LGHNA, YNFKEQ. Trimming at V came to 0 bases and at J to 4 bases, leaving 7 bases not matched to a gene. The CDR3 here is CASSQELGTGGITGELFF. The CDR3 nucleotides read TGTGCCAGCAGCCAAGAACTAGGGACAGGGGGAATCACCGGGGAGCTGTTTTTT.

The rearrangement links TRBV19 to TRBJ2-2, with TRBD2 matching over 11 bases. The CDR3 contains 15 residues. J gave up 0 bases and V 10 bases, and 4 bases lay outside the gene matches. Germline assignment: CDR1 LNHDA and CDR2 SQIVND (reference sequence). Here the CDR3 DNA reads TGTGCCACCTCGGGACTAGCGGCGAACACCGGGGAGCTGTTTTTT. Amino acid sequence: CATSGLAANTGELFF.